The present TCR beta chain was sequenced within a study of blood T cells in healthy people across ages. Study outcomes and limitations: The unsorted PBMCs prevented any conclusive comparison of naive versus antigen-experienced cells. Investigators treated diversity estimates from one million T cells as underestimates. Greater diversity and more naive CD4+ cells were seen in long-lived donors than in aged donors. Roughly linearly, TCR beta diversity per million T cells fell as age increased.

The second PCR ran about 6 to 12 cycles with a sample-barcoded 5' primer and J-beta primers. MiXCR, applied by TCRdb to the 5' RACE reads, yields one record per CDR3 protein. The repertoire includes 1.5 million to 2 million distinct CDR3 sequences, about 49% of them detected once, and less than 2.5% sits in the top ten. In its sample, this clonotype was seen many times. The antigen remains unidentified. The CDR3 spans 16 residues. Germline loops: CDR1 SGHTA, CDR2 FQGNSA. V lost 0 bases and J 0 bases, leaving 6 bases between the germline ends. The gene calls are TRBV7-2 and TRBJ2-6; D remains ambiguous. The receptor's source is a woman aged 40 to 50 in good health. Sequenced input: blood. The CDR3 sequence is CASSLASGSGANVLTF. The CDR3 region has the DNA TGTGCCAGCAGCTTAGCCTCGGGCTCTGGGGCCAACGTCCTGACTTTC.